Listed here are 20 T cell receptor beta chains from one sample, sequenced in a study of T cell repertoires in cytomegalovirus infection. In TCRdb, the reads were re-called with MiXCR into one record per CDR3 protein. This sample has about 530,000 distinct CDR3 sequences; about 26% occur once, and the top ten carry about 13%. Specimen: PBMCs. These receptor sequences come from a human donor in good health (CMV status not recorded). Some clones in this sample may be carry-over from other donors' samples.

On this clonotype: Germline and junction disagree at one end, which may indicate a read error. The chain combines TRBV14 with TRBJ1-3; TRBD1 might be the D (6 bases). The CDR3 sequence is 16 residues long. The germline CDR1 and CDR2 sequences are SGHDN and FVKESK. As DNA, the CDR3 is TGTGCCAGCGGGAGAGACAGGTTCCAACTCTGGAAACACCATATATTT. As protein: CASGRDRFQLWKHHIF.

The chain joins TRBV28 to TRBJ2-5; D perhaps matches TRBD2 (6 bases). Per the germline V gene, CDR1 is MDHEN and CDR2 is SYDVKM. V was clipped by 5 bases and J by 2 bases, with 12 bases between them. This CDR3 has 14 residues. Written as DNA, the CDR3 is TGTGCCAGCAGTCCCGCTAGCGATCAAGAGACCCAGTACTTC. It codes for CASSPASDQETQYF.

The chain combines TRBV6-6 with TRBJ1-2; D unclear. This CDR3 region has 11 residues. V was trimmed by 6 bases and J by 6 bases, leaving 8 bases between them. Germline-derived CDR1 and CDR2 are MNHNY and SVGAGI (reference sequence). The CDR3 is CASSHADGYTF. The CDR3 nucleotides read TGTGCCAGCAGCCACGCCGATGGCTACACCTTC.

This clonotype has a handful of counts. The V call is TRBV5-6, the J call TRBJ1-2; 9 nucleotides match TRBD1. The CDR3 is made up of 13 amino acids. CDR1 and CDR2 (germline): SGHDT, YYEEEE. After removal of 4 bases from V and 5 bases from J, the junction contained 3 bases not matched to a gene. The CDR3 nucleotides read TGTGCCAGCAGCAGGGACAGGGAGTATGGCTACACCTTC. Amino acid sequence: CASSRDREYGYTF.

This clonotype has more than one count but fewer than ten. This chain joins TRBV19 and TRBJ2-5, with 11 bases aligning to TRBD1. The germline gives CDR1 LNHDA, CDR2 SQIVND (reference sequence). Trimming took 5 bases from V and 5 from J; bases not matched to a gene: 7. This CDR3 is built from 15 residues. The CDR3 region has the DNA TGTGCCAGTAGTCCGAGGACAGGGGGCTTCGAGACCCAGTACTTC. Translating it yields CASSPRTGGFETQYF.

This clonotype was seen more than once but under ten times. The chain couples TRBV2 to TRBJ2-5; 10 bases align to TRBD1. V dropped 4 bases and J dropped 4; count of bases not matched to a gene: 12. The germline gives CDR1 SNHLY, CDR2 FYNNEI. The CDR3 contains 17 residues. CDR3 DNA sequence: TGTGCCAGCAGTGGGGACCCGGGGACAGGGGTTGGAGAGACCCAGTACTTC. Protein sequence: CASSGDPGTGVGETQYF.

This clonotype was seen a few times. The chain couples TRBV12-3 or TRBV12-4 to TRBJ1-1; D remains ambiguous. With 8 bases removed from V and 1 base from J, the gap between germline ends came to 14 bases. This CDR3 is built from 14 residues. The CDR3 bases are TGTGCCAGCTTACTCTCCGGAGGGAACACTGAAGCTTTCTTT. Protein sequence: CASLLSGGNTEAFF.

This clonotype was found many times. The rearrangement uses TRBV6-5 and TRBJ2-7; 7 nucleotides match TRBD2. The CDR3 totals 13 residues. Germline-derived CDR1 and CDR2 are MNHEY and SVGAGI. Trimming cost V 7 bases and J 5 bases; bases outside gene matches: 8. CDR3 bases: TGTGCCAGCATTGGGGAGGGGACTGACGAGCAGTACTTC. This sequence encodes CASIGEGTDEQYF.

The CDR3 sequence is CASSWQGAGTSGPYNEQFF. CDR3 nucleotides: TGTGCCAGCAGTTGGCAGGGGGCTGGGACTAGCGGGCCGTACAATGAGCAGTTCTTC. The V call is TRBV6-2 or TRBV6-3, the J call TRBJ2-1, with 12 bases matching TRBD2. The CDR3 contains 19 residues. CDR1 and CDR2 (germline): MNHEY, SVGEGT. The V gene end was trimmed by 4 bases and the J gene end by 4 bases; junction bases not matched to a gene: 14.

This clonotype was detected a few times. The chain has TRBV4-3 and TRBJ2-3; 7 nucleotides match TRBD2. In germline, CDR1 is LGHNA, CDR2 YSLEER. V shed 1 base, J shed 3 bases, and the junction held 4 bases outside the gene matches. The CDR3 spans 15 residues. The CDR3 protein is CASSQGGGSTDTQYF. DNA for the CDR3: TGCGCCAGCAGCCAAGGGGGCGGGAGTACAGATACGCAGTATTTT.

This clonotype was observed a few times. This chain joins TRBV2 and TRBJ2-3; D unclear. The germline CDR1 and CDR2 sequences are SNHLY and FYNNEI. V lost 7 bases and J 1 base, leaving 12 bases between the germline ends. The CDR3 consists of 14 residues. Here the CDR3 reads CASTEGHGTDTQYF. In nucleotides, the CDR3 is TGTGCCAGCACCGAAGGGCACGGCACAGATACGCAGTATTTT.

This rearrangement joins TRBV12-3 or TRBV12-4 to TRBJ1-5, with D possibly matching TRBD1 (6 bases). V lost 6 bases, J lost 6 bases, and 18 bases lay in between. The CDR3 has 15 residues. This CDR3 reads CASSSALQGFQPQHF. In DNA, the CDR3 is TGTGCCAGCAGCTCCGCATTGCAGGGGTTTCAGCCCCAGCATTTT.

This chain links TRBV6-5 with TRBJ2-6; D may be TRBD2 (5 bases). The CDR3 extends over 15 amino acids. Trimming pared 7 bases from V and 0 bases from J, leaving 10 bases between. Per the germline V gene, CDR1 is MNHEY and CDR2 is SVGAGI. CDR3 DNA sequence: TGTGCCAGCATGGGGAGCAACTCTGGGGCCAACGTCCTGACTTTC. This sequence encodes CASMGSNSGANVLTF.

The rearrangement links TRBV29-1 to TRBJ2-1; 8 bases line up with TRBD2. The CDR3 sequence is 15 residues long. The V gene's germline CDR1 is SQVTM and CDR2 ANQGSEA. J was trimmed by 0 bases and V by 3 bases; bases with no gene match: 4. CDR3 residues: CSVDVAGGSYNEQFF. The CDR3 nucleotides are TGCAGCGTTGATGTGGCGGGAGGCTCCTACAATGAGCAGTTCTTC.

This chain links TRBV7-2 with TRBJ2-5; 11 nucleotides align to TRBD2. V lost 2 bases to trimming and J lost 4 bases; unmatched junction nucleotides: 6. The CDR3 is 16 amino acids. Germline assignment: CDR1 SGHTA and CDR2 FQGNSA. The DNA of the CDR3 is TGTGCCAGCAGCTTAACTAGCGGGAGTGCAGTAGAGACCCAGTACTTC. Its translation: CASSLTSGSAVETQYF.

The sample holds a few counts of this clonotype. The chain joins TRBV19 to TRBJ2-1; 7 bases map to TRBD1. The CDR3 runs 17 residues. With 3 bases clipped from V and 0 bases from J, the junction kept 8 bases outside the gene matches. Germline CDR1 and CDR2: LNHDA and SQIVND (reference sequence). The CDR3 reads CASSIGTAMSSYNEQFF. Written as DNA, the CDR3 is TGTGCCAGTAGTATCGGGACAGCCATGAGCTCCTACAATGAGCAGTTCTTC. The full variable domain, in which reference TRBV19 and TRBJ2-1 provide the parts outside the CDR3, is DGGITQSPKYLFRKEGQNVTLSCEQNLNHDAMYWYRQDPGQGLRLIYYSQIVNDFQKGDIAEGYSVSREKKESFPLTVTSAQKNPTAFYLCASSIGTAMSSYNEQFFGPGTRLTVL.

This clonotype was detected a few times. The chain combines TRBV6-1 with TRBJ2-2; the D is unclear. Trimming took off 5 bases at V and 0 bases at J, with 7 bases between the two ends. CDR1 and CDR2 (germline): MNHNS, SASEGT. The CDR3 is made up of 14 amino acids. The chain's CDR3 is CASSRHTNTGELFF. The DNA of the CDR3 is TGTGCCAGCAGTCGGCATACGAACACCGGGGAGCTGTTTTTT.

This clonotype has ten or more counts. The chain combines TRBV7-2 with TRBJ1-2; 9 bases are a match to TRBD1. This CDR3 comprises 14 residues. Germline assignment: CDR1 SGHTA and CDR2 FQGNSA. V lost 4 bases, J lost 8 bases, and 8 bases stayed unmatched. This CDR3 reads CASSSPDRGRGYTF. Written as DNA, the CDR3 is TGTGCCAGCAGCTCCCCGGACAGGGGCAGGGGCTACACCTTC.

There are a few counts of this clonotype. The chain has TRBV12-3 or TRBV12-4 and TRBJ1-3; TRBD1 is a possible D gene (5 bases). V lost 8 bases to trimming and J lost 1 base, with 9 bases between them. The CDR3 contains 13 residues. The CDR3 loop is CASQGDSGNTIYF. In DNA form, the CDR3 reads TGTGCCAGCCAAGGGGATTCTGGAAACACCATATATTTT.

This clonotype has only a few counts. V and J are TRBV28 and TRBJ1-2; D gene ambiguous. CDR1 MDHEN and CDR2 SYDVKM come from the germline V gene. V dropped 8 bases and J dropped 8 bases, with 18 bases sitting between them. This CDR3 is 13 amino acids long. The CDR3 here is CASVIGPGRGYTF. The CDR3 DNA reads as TGTGCCAGCGTCATAGGACCCGGGAGGGGCTACACCTTC.